A selection of T cell receptor beta chains follows, all from one sample in a study of blood T cell repertoires in COVID-19. Profiling relied on immunoSEQ multiplex PCR, and the TCRdb table lists in-frame clones only, not all of them. The sample lists around 72,000 clones; roughly 87% were seen once. Sequenced material: peripheral blood. These receptors were obtained from a human donor in a cohort sampled during active COVID-19. Both conserved end residues are part of each CDR3. D genes are given only for firm matches. Clone size appears in some rows only: once, few, many, or a class for an expanded clone.

clone_size d_call j_call cdr3_length v_call cdr3_nt cdr3_aa
NA NA TRBJ2-1 17 TRBV5-1 TGCGCCAGCAGCTTGAGTGCTTCACCCAGCTCCTACAATGAGCAGTTCTTC CASSLSASPSSYNEQFF
NA NA TRBJ2-1 15 TRBV30 TGTGCCTGGAGTGTGGGGTCCAAGGGACTCAATGAGCAGTTCTTC CAWSVGSKGLNEQFF
NA TRBD1 TRBJ1-6 16 TRBV18 TGTGCCAGCTCACCCTTAGGACAGGGTTTGAATTCACCCCTCCACTTT CASSPLGQGLNSPLHF
NA NA TRBJ1-2 15 TRBV5-1 TGCGCCAGCAGCTTGTCAGGGGTGCCATCCTATGGCTACACCTTC CASSLSGVPSYGYTF
NA NA TRBJ1-2 11 TRBV7-2 TGTGCCAGCAGTCCAGGCTATGGCTACACCTTC CASSPGYGYTF
NA NA TRBJ1-2 12 TRBV7-8 TGTGCCAGCAGCCAAGAGGAGGGTGGCTACACCTTC CASSQEEGGYTF
NA TRBD1 TRBJ2-2 14 TRBV2 TGTGCCAGCAGCGACAGGGCAGGCGCCGGGGAGCTGTTTTTT CASSDRAGAGELFF
NA NA TRBJ2-5 16 TRBV7-3 TGTGCCAGCAGCTTAAAGTCCGCCGAATTGAGCCAGACCCAGTACTTC CASSLKSAELSQTQYF
NA NA TRBJ1-5 16 TRBV7-8 TGTGCCAGCAGCTTAGTTGGAGCTCGTTCGGTTCAGCCCCAGCATTTT CASSLVGARSVQPQHF
NA TRBD1 TRBJ1-1 15 TRBV5-4 TGTGCCAGCAGCCCTTTGACAGGGGGCTACACTGAAGCTTTCTTT CASSPLTGGYTEAFF
NA NA TRBJ1-1 14 TRBV30 TGTGCCTGGAGTTCACGAGGGGGGGACACTGAAGCTTTCTTT CAWSSRGGDTEAFF
NA TRBD1 TRBJ2-7 15 TRBV19 TGTGCCAGTAGCACGCCGGGACAGGGGACCTACGAGCAGTACTTC CASSTPGQGTYEQYF
NA TRBD1 TRBJ1-1 15 TRBV27 TGTGCCAGCAGAAGGACCGGGACAGAAGGCACTGAAGCTTTCTTT CASRRTGTEGTEAFF
NA NA TRBJ2-3 16 TRBV18 TGTGCCAGCTCACAAAGGGCAGGGGAGTTGGCAGATACGCAGTATTTT CASSQRAGELADTQYF
once TRBD1 TRBJ2-3 13 TRBV24-1 TGTGCCACCAGTGATGCCAGGGGGGATACGCAGTATTTT CATSDARGDTQYF
NA NA TRBJ2-7 15 TRBV5-8 TGTGCCAGCAGCGGAAGGCAGGCCCAATCCTACGAGCAGTACTTC CASSGRQAQSYEQYF
NA NA TRBJ2-1 17 TRBV15 TGTGCCACCAGCAGAGATTACGGGACAAACTCCTACAATGAGCAGTTCTTC CATSRDYGTNSYNEQFF
NA NA TRBJ1-3 17 TRBV10-3 TGTGCCATCACAAAGACCGGGGGAGAACACTCTGGAAACACCATATATTTT CAITKTGGEHSGNTIYF
once NA TRBJ1-2 16 TRBV4-3 TGCGCCAGCAGCCAAGAGGGGGCCGAGGGGCCAGATGGCTACACCTTC CASSQEGAEGPDGYTF
NA TRBD1 TRBJ1-2 15 TRBV19 TGTGCCAGTACCTGGGGGACAGGGCCTGCCTATGGCTACACCTTC CASTWGTGPAYGYTF
NA TRBD1 TRBJ2-7 14 TRBV6-6 TGTGCCAGCAGTTACTGGGACAGGGAGTCCGAGCAGTACTTC CASSYWDRESEQYF
NA NA TRBJ1-5 13 TRBV3-1/TRBV3-2 TGTGCCAGCAGCCAGAGTAACAATCAGCCCCAGCATTTT CASSQSNNQPQHF
few NA TRBJ1-1 13 TRBV7-9 TGTGCCAGCAGTAAGCGGGAGAACACTGAAGCTTTCTTT CASSKRENTEAFF
few TRBD1 TRBJ2-7 15 TRBV5-1 TGCGCCAGCAGCTTGACCGGGACAGGGGTGTACGAGCAGTACTTC CASSLTGTGVYEQYF
NA TRBD1 TRBJ2-3 16 TRBV5-1 TGCGCCAGCAGCCCGAGACAGGGGGCGCGCACAGATACGCAGTATTTT CASSPRQGARTDTQYF
NA TRBD1 TRBJ2-5 13 TRBV2 TGTGCCAGGGAAGGGACAGGCCAAGAGACCCAGTACTTC CAREGTGQETQYF